This entry describes one TCR beta chain. The sample holds other DNA sequences that translate to the same CDR3. The sample originates from a study of blood T cell repertoires in COVID-19. The V and J ends lost 4 bases and 2 bases respectively, with 9 bases between them. CDR3 length: 14 residues. CDR1 and CDR2 (germline): SGHTA, FQGNSA. The data were produced by immunoSEQ multiplex PCR, yet TCRdb's version contains in-frame clones alone and is incomplete. The sample yields 400,000 to 550,000 clones, around 89% seen once. This clonotype was obtained from a woman in her 30s with acute or convalescent COVID-19. The chain has TRBV7-2 and TRBJ1-5; D may be TRBD1 (6 bases). Material: peripheral blood. CDR3 amino acids: CASSSRTGNQPQHF. CDR3 DNA: TGTGCCAGCAGCTCCCGGACAGGCAATCAGCCCCAGCATTTT.